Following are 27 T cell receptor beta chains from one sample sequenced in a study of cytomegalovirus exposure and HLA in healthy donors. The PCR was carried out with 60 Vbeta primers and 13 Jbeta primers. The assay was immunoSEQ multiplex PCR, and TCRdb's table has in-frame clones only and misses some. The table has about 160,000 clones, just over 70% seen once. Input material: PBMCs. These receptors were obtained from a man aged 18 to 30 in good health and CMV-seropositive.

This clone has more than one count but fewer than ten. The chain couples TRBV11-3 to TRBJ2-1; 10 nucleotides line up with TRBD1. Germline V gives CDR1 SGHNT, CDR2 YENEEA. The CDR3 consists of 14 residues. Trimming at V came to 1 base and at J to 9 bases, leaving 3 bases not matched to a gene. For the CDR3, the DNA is TGTGCCAGCAGCTTAGGGACAGGGGGTGCTGAGCAGTTCTTC. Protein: CASSLGTGGAEQFF.

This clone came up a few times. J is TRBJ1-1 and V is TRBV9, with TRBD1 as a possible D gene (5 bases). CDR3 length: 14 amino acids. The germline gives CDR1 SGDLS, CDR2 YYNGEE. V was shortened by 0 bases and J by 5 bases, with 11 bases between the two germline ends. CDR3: CASSVGGIGTEAFF. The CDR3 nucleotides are TGTGCCAGCAGCGTAGGGGGCATAGGGACTGAAGCTTTCTTT.

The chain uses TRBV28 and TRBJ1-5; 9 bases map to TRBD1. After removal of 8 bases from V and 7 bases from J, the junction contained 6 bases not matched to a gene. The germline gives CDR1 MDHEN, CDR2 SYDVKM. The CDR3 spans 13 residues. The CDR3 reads CASLGQGGQPQHF. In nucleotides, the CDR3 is TGTGCCAGCTTGGGACAGGGCGGACAGCCCCAGCATTTT.

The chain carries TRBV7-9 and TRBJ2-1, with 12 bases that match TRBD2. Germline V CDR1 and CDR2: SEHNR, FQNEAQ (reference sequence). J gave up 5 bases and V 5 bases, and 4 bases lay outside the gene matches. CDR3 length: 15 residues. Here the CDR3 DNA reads TGTGCCAGCAGCCCCAGACTAGCGGGAGACAATGAGCAGTTCTTC. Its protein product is CASSPRLAGDNEQFF.

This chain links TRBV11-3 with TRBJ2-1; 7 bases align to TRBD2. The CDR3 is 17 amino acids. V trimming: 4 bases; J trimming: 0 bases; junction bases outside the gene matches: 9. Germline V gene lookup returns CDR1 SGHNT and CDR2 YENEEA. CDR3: CASSSGGAVLSYNEQFF. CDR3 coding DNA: TGTGCCAGCAGCTCGGGGGGAGCGGTCCTCTCCTACAATGAGCAGTTCTTC.

The CDR3 sequence is CASHLDRNTEAFF. CDR3 DNA sequence: TGTGCCAGCCACCTGGACAGGAACACTGAAGCTTTCTTT. The chain combines TRBV2 with TRBJ1-1, with D maybe TRBD1 (6 bases). With 8 bases removed from V and 1 base from J, the gap between germline ends came to 11 bases. The CDR3 runs 13 residues. Germline assignment: CDR1 SNHLY and CDR2 FYNNEI.

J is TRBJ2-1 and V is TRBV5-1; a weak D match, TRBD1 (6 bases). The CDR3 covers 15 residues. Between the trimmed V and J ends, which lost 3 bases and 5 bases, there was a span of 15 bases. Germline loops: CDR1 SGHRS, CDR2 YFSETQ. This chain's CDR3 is CASSSVRTAHNEQFF. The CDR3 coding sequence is TGCGCCAGCAGCTCGGTCCGGACAGCTCACAATGAGCAGTTCTTC.

The CDR3 DNA sequence: TGTGCCAGCAGCTTGAACAGGGGGAACACTGAAGCTTTCTTT. Translation gives CASSLNRGNTEAFF. The chain uses TRBV5-4 and TRBJ1-1; 7 bases are a match to TRBD1. The CDR3 is made up of 14 amino acids. Germline loops: CDR1 SGHNT, CDR2 YYREEE (reference sequence). J lost 1 base, V lost 1 base, and 1 base had no gene match.

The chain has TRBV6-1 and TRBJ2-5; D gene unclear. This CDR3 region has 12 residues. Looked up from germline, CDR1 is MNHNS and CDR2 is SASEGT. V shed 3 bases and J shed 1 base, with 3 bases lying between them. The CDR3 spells CASSEAQETQYF. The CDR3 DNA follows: TGTGCCAGCAGTGAGGCCCAAGAGACCCAGTACTTC.

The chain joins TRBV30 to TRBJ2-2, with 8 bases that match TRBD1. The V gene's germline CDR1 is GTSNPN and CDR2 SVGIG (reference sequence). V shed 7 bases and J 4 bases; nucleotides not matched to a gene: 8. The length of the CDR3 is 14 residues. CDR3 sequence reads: CALGQGLITGELFF. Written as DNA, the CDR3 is TGTGCCTTAGGACAGGGTTTGATCACCGGGGAGCTGTTTTTT. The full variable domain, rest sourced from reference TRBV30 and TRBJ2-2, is SQTIHQWPATLVQPVGSPLSLECTVEGTSNPNLYWYRQAAGRGLQLLFYSVGIGQISSEVPQNLSASRPQDRQFILSSKKLLLSDSGFYLCALGQGLITGELFFGEGSRLTVL.

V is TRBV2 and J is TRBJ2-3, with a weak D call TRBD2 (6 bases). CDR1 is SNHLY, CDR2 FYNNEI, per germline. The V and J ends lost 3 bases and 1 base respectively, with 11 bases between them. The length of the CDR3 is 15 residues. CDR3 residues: CASSDGGAGTDTQYF. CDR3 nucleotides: TGTGCCAGCAGTGATGGAGGGGCTGGCACAGATACGCAGTATTTT. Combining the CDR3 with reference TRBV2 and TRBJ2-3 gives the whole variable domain EPEVTQTPSHQVTQMGQEVILRCVPISNHLYFYWYRQILGQKVEFLVSFYNNEISEKSEIFDDQFSVERPDGSNFTLKIRSTKLEDSAMYFCASSDGGAGTDTQYFGPGTRLTVL.

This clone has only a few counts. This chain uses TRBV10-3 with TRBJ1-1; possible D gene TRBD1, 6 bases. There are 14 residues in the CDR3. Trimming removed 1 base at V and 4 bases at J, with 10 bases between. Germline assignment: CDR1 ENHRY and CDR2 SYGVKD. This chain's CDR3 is CAISELTGSTEAFF. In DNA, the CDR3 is TGTGCCATCAGTGAGTTGACAGGCTCCACTGAAGCTTTCTTT.

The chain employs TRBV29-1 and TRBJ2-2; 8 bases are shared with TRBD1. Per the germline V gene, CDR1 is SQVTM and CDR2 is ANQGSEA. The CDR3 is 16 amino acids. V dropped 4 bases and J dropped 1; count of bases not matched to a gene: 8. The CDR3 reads CSVVSSDRVNTGELFF. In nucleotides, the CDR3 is TGCAGCGTTGTCTCGTCGGACAGGGTGAACACCGGGGAGCTGTTTTTT.

The CDR3 protein is CASSTRQGMTGELFF. The CDR3 region has the DNA TGTGCCAGTAGTACAAGACAGGGGATGACCGGGGAGCTGTTTTTT. The chain uses TRBV19 and TRBJ2-2; 8 bases are a match to TRBD1. CDR3 length: 15 amino acids. V shed 4 bases and J 5 bases; nucleotides not matched to a gene: 6. Germline lookup yields CDR1 LNHDA and CDR2 SQIVND (reference sequence).

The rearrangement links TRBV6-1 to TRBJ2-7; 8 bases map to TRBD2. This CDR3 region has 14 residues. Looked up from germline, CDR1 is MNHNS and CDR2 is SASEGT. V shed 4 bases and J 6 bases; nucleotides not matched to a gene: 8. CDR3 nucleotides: TGTGCCAGCAGTGGCGGGGGGATTTCGTCCGAGCAGTACGTC. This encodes CASSGGGISSEQYV.

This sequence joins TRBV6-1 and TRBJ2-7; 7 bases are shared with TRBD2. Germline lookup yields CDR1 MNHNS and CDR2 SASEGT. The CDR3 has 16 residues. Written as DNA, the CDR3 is TGTGTCAGCAGTGACACCCTCCGACTAGCCTGCGGCGAGCAGTACGTC. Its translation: CVSSDTLRLACGEQYV.

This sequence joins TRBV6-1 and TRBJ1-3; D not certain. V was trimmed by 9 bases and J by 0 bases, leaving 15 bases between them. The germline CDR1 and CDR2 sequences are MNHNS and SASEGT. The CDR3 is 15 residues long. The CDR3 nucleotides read TGTGCCAGTTTGAGGGCCTCTTACTCTGGAAACACCATATATTTT. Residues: CASLRASYSGNTIYF.

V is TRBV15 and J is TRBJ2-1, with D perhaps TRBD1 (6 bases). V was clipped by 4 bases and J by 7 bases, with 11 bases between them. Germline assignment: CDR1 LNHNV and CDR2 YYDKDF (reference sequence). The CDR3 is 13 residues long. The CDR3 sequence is CATSTGARNEQFF. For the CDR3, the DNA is TGTGCCACCAGCACAGGGGCGAGGAATGAGCAGTTCTTC. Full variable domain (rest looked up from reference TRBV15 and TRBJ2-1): DAMVIQNPRYQVTQFGKPVTLSCSQTLNHNVMYWYQQKSSQAPKLLFHYYDKDFNNEADTPDNFQSRRPNTSFCFLDIRSPGLGDTAMYLCATSTGARNEQFFGPGTRLTVL.

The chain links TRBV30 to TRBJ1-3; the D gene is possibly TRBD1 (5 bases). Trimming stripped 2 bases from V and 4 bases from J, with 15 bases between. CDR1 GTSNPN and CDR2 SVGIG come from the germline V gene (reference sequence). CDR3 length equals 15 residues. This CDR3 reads CAWSPTGGWGNTIYF. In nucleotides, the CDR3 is TGTGCCTGGAGTCCCACGGGGGGGTGGGGAAACACCATATATTTT.

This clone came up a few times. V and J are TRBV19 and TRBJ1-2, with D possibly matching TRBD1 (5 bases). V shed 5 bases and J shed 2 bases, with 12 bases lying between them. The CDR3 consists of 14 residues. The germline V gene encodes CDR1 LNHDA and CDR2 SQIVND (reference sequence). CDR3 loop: CASSSSTANYGYTF. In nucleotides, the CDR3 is TGTGCCAGTAGTTCCTCGACAGCCAACTATGGCTACACCTTC.

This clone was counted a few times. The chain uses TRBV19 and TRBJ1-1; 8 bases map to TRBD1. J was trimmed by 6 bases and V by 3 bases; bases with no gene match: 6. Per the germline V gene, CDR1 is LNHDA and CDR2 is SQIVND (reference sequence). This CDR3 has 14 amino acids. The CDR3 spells CASSMGRGLPEAFF. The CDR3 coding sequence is TGTGCCAGTAGTATGGGCAGGGGGCTGCCTGAAGCTTTCTTT.

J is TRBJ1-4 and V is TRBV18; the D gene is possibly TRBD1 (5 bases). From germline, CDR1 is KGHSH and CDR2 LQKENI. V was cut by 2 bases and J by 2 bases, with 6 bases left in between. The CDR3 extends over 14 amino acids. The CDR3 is CASSPAGTNEKLFF. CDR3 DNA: TGTGCCAGCTCACCAGCAGGGACTAATGAAAAACTGTTTTTT.

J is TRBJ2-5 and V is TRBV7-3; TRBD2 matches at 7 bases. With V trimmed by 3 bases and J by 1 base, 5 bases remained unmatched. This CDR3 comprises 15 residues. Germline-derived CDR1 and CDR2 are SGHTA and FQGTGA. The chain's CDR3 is CASSFGLGRQETQYF. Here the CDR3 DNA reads TGTGCCAGCAGCTTTGGACTAGGGCGCCAAGAGACCCAGTACTTC. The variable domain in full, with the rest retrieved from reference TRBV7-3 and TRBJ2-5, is GAGVSQTPSNKVTEKGKYVELRCDPISGHTALYWYRQSLGQGPEFLIYFQGTGAADDSGLPNDRFFAVRPEGSVSTLKIQRTERGDSAVYLCASSFGLGRQETQYFGPGTRLLVL.

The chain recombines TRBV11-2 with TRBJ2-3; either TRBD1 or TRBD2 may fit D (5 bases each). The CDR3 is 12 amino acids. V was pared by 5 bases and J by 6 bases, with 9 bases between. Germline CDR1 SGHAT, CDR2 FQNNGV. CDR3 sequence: CASSLAGDTQYF. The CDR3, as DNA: TGTGCCAGCAGCCTAGCAGGGGATACGCAGTATTTT. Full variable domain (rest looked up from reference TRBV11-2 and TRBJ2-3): EAGVAQSPRYKIIEKRQSVAFWCNPISGHATLYWYQQILGQGPKLLIQFQNNGVVDDSQLPKDRFSAERLKGVDSTLKIQPAKLEDSAVYLCASSLAGDTQYFGPGTRLTVL.

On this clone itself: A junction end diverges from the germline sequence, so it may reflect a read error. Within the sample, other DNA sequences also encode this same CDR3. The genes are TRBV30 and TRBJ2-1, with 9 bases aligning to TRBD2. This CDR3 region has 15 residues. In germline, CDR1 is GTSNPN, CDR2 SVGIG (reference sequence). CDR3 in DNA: TGCGCCTTCTCCCCTTTAGCGGGAGCCTACAATGAGCAGTTCTTC. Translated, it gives CAFSPLAGAYNEQFF.

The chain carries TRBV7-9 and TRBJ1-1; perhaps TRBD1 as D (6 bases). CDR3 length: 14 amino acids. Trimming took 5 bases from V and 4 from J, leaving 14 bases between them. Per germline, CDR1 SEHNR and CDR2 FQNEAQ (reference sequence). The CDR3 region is CASSPTGGGTEAFF. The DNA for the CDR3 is TGTGCCAGCAGCCCTACGGGAGGGGGCACTGAAGCTTTCTTT.

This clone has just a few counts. CDR3 amino acids: CASSTTAGDTEAFF. In nucleotides, the CDR3 is TGTGCCAGCAGCACGACAGCGGGGGACACTGAAGCTTTCTTT. The genes are TRBV9 and TRBJ1-1, with D possibly TRBD1 on 5 matching bases. Per germline, CDR1 SGDLS and CDR2 YYNGEE. V gave up 4 bases and J gave up 3 bases, with 13 bases separating them. This CDR3 contains 14 residues.